This T cell receptor (beta chain) was captured in a study of patients and donors after allogeneic stem cell transplantation. TCRdb independently ran MiXCR on the RT-PCR reads; one entry per CDR3 protein. Of about 72,000 distinct CDR3 sequences in the sample, less than 30% were seen once. This clonotype appeared a single time. Material: blood, either unsorted or a sorted T cell fraction (not recorded which). This TCR was sampled from a human donor who was either an allogeneic HSCT recipient or a stem cell or donor lymphocyte infusion donor (not recorded which). It is not recorded whose cells these are; they may come from a transplant donor.

For the CDR3, the DNA is TGTGCCAGCAGCCCCTGGGGAACGGGGGGCGATGAGCAGTTCTTC. This encodes CASSPWGTGGDEQFF. The V and J genes are TRBV5-8 and TRBJ2-1; possibly TRBD2 for D (7 bases). Germline CDR1 SGHTS, CDR2 YDEGEE. The CDR3 has 15 residues. Trimming shortened V by 4 bases and J by 8 bases, and 19 bases separated the two germline ends.